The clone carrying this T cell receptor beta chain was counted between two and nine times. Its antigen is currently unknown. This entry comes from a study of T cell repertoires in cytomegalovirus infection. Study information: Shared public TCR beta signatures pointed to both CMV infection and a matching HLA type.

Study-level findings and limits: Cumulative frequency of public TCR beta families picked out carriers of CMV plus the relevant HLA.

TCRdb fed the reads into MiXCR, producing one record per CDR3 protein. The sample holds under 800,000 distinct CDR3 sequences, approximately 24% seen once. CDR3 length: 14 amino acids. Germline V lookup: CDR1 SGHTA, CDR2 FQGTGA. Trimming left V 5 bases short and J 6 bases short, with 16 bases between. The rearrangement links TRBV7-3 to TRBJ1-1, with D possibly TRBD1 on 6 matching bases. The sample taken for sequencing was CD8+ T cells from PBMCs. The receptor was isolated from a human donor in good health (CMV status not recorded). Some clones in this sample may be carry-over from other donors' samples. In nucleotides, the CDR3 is TGTGCCAGCAGCCTTCAACCAGGGGTCCCTGAAGCTTTCTTT. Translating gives CASSLQPGVPEAFF.